Sequencing of this T cell receptor (beta chain) was carried out in a study of blood T cell repertoires in COVID-19. CDR1 MNHEY and CDR2 SMNVEV come from the germline V gene (reference sequence). The CDR3 is 13 amino acids. The V and J ends lost 4 bases and 10 bases, in that order; junction bases with no gene match: 7. Measured with immunoSEQ multiplex PCR; TCRdb has only the in-frame clones, and not every one. The repertoire holds 150,000 to 200,000 clones, about 82% seen once, with 8% to 10% in the top ten. V gene TRBV27 combines with J gene TRBJ1-1, with TRBD1 matching 9 bases. Sample: PBMCs or T cells enriched from blood (not recorded which). The TCR was taken from a young woman who had recovered from COVID-19. The CDR3 here is CASSYRDRDGAFF. CDR3 DNA: TGTGCCAGCAGTTACCGGGACAGGGATGGAGCTTTCTTT.